The 15 T cell receptor beta chains listed next were all sequenced from one sample in a study of blood T cell repertoires in COVID-19. Sequencing was performed with immunoSEQ multiplex PCR; in TCRdb, only in-frame clones are kept and a portion is missing. The table has roughly 260,000 clones, about 88% seen once. Specimen: peripheral blood. The receptors shown here come from a man in his 60s who had recovered from COVID-19.

V is TRBV18 and J is TRBJ1-3; TRBD1 aligns across 7 bases. Germline assignment: CDR1 KGHSH and CDR2 LQKENI. The length of the CDR3 is 16 residues. The ends lost 6 bases at V and 0 bases at J; junction bases unmatched: 8. The CDR3 coding sequence is TGTGCCAGCTCGATCACAGGGGATCTCTCTGGAAACACCATATATTTT. The encoded protein is CASSITGDLSGNTIYF.

The table lists this clone with a count of one. V is TRBV3-1 (or the pseudogene TRBV3-2) and J is TRBJ2-1; tentative D call: TRBD2 (6 bases). This CDR3 is built from 16 residues. Trimming shortened V by 1 base and J by 3 bases, and 13 bases separated the two germline ends. Looked up from germline, CDR1 is LGHDT and CDR2 is YNNKEL (reference sequence). The CDR3 loop reads CASSQVLTSSYNEQFF. The CDR3 DNA is TGTGCCAGCAGCCAAGTCTTAACTAGCAGCTACAATGAGCAGTTCTTC.

The table lists this clone with a count of one. The rearrangement uses TRBV12-3 or TRBV12-4 and TRBJ2-7; the match to TRBD2 covers 7 bases. V was clipped by 5 bases and J by 5 bases; unmatched bases: 6. The CDR3 loop spans 13 amino acids. The CDR3 DNA follows: TGTGCCAGCAGTAGACCTAGCGGCCACGAGCAGTACTTC. The encoded protein is CASSRPSGHEQYF.

CDR3 nucleotides: TGTGCCAGCAGCCAATACCCCGGGACAGGGGCCACAGATACGCAGTATTTT. Protein product: CASSQYPGTGATDTQYF. The chain employs TRBV7-8 and TRBJ2-3; TRBD1 aligns across 10 bases. With 5 bases clipped from V and 2 bases from J, the junction kept 10 bases outside the gene matches. This CDR3 is 17 amino acids long. Germline V gene sequence: CDR1 SGHVS, CDR2 FQNEAQ.

The rearrangement joins TRBV20-1 to TRBJ1-4, with D possibly matching TRBD1 (5 bases). The germline CDR1 and CDR2 sequences are DFQATT and SNEGSKA (reference sequence). V gave up 7 bases and J gave up 8 bases, with 11 bases separating them. The CDR3 has 11 amino acids. CDR3 loop: CSVTGPEKLFF. The DNA of the CDR3 is TGCAGTGTTACAGGACCAGAAAAACTGTTTTTT.

The chain uses TRBV12-3 or TRBV12-4 and TRBJ1-2, with a weak D call TRBD1 (5 bases). The CDR3 is 13 residues long. Trimming removed 2 bases at V and 5 bases at J, with 9 bases between. The CDR3 protein is CASSLSDSYGYTF. The CDR3 DNA reads TGTGCCAGCAGTTTATCCGACAGTTATGGCTACACCTTC.

CDR3 coding DNA: TGTGCCAGCAGCCCCTACGCGGGACAGGGTTACTACGAGCAGTACTTC. Its translation is CASSPYAGQGYYEQYF. V gene TRBV7-8 combines with J gene TRBJ2-7; 9 nucleotides line up with TRBD1. The CDR3 length is 16 residues. Unmatched junction bases numbered 11, after V lost 5 bases and J lost 3 bases. CDR1 and CDR2 from the germline V gene are SGHVS and FQNEAQ. Full variable domain (rest looked up from reference TRBV7-8 and TRBJ2-7): GAGVSQSPRYKVAKRGQDVALRCDPISGHVSLFWYQQALGQGPEFLTYFQNEAQLDKSGLPSDRFFAERPEGSVSTLKIQRTQQEDSAVYLCASSPYAGQGYYEQYFGPGTRLTVT.

The V gene is TRBV7-9, the J gene TRBJ2-2, with D possibly matching TRBD2 (5 bases). Germline CDR1 is SEHNR and CDR2 is FQNEAQ (reference sequence). This CDR3 is 17 amino acids long. V lost 3 bases to trimming and J lost 1 base, with 15 bases between them. CDR3: CASSFRISGLNTGELFF. The DNA of the CDR3 is TGTGCCAGCAGCTTTCGGATTTCGGGGTTGAACACCGGGGAGCTGTTTTTT.

This clone was observed once. The chain employs TRBV10-3 and TRBJ2-1, with 7 positions matching TRBD2. The CDR3 is 15 amino acids. Germline V lookup: CDR1 ENHRY, CDR2 SYGVKD. V shed 5 bases and J 5 bases; nucleotides not matched to a gene: 9. CDR3 nucleotides: TGTGCCATCAGTCGGGTATCAGGGAGGGACAATGAGCAGTTCTTC. Amino acid sequence: CAISRVSGRDNEQFF.

This chain links TRBV5-1 with TRBJ1-2, with a tentative D call TRBD1 (6 bases). The ends were cut back, 4 bases at V and 4 bases at J, with 14 bases in the middle. Looked up from germline, CDR1 is SGHRS and CDR2 is YFSETQ. The CDR3 has 14 residues. The CDR3 is CASSTRTDSYGYTF. DNA for the CDR3: TGCGCCAGCAGCACAAGGACAGATTCCTATGGCTACACCTTC.

The chain combines TRBV6-5 with TRBJ1-1; 10 bases match TRBD1. Trimming took 5 bases from V and 6 from J; bases not matched to a gene: 9. The germline CDR1 and CDR2 sequences are MNHEY and SVGAGI. The length of the CDR3 is 15 residues. The CDR3 DNA sequence: TGTGCCAGCAGTAATCCGGGACAGGGGAGTGCTGAAGCTTTCTTT. Its protein product is CASSNPGQGSAEAFF.

The CDR3 sequence is CASRSGGWNEQYF. The DNA of the CDR3 is TGTGCCAGCCGGTCGGGGGGGTGGAACGAGCAGTACTTC. J is TRBJ2-7 and V is TRBV27, with TRBD2 matching 8 bases. Germline CDR1 is MNHEY and CDR2 is SMNVEV (reference sequence). V gave up 8 bases and J gave up 5 bases; unmatched junction bases: 8. The CDR3 contains 13 residues.

The J gene is TRBJ2-1, the V gene TRBV19; TRBD1 agrees at 10 bases. Germline V gives CDR1 LNHDA, CDR2 SQIVND (reference sequence). This CDR3 comprises 15 residues. J gave up 5 bases and V 6 bases, and 7 bases lay outside the gene matches. For the CDR3, the DNA is TGTGCCAGTAGCACCCGGGACAGGGGAAACAATGAGCAGTTCTTC. Translated: CASSTRDRGNNEQFF.

The rearrangement links TRBV14 to TRBJ2-2; tentatively, D is TRBD1 (5 bases). The CDR3 is 14 residues long. Trimming took off 5 bases at V and 5 bases at J, with 12 bases between the two ends. CDR1 and CDR2 from the germline V gene are SGHDN and FVKESK. Here the CDR3 reads CASSIRQKTGELFF. The CDR3 region has the DNA TGTGCCAGCAGCATCCGACAGAAAACCGGGGAGCTGTTTTTT.

The chain recombines TRBV24-1 with TRBJ2-7, with TRBD1 identical over 7 bases. The V gene end was trimmed by 7 bases and the J gene end by 0 bases; junction bases not matched to a gene: 2. CDR3 length: 13 amino acids. Germline V lookup: CDR1 KGHDR, CDR2 SFDVKD. The CDR3 bases are TGTGCCACCAGGACAGGGAGCTCCTACGAGCAGTACTTC. Translated: CATRTGSSYEQYF.